These 28 T cell receptor beta chains came from one sample sequenced in a study of PD-L1 blockade in urothelial cancer. Described time point: peripheral blood 6 weeks after treatment start. This table comes from immunoSEQ multiplex PCR, and its TCRdb copy is limited to in-frame clones, with some not included. The sample contains some 23,000 clones, 82% of which appear only once. The sample consisted of PBMCs, taken around atezolizumab (anti-PD-L1) treatment. The receptors come from a man between 70 and 80 years old with urothelial cancer.

The V gene is TRBV6-1, the J gene TRBJ1-2, with 12 positions matching TRBD1. The V gene end was trimmed by 6 bases and the J gene end by 6 bases; junction bases not matched to a gene: 5. The CDR3 consists of 14 residues. From germline, CDR1 is MNHNS and CDR2 SASEGT. CDR3 nucleotides: TGTGCCAGCAGGGGGACAGGGGGCTGGGATGGCTACACCTTC. This gives the protein CASRGTGGWDGYTF.

The chain employs TRBV11-1 and TRBJ2-1, with 15 positions matching TRBD2. Germline V CDR1 and CDR2: SGHAT, FQDESV (reference sequence). J was trimmed by 4 bases and V by 1 base; bases with no gene match: 5. The CDR3 runs 18 residues. CDR3 protein: CASSLEGLAGGIYNEQFF. CDR3 DNA sequence: TGTGCCAGCAGCTTAGAGGGACTAGCGGGAGGTATTTACAATGAGCAGTTCTTC.

The V and J genes are TRBV4-2 and TRBJ1-2, with D possibly being TRBD1 (5 bases). V lost 3 bases to trimming and J lost 6 bases, with 11 bases between them. The CDR3 totals 13 residues. Germline loops: CDR1 LGHNA, CDR2 YNFKEQ. CDR3: CASSQAGGDGYTF. The DNA of the CDR3 is TGTGCCAGCAGCCAGGCGGGGGGGGATGGCTACACCTTC.

The table lists this clone with a few counts. The CDR3 DNA sequence: TGCGCCAGCAGCTGGGAGAATAGGGGGAAAGAGACCCAGTACTTC. Protein sequence: CASSWENRGKETQYF. This sequence joins TRBV5-1 and TRBJ2-5, with TRBD1 as a possible D gene (6 bases). Germline V gives CDR1 SGHRS, CDR2 YFSETQ. Trimming stripped 3 bases from V and 3 bases from J, with 15 bases between. CDR3 length: 15 residues. The whole variable domain, filled in from reference TRBV5-1 and TRBJ2-5, reads KAGVTQTPRYLIKTRGQQVTLSCSPISGHRSVSWYQQTPGQGLQFLFEYFSETQRNKGNFPGRFSGRQFSNSRSEMNVSTLELGDSALYLCASSWENRGKETQYFGPGTRLLVL.

V usage is TRBV28 and J usage is TRBJ1-1; unclear D gene. The V and J ends lost 4 bases and 4 bases respectively, with 10 bases between them. The CDR3 loop spans 13 amino acids. CDR1 is MDHEN and CDR2 is SYDVKM in the germline V gene. CDR3 sequence reads: CASSSPGSTEAFF. CDR3 sequence (DNA): TGTGCCAGCAGTTCGCCTGGGAGCACTGAAGCTTTCTTT.

The CDR3 loop reads CASSGTSGETQYF. The CDR3 nucleotides are TGTGCCAGCTCCGGGACTAGCGGAGAGACCCAGTACTTC. The J gene is TRBJ2-5, the V gene TRBV4-2, with 11 bases lining up with TRBD2. The CDR3 is 13 amino acids. The germline gives CDR1 LGHNA, CDR2 YNFKEQ. Unmatched junction bases numbered 3, after V lost 8 bases and J lost 4 bases.

This chain connects TRBV6-1 to TRBJ2-7; perhaps TRBD2 as D (6 bases). CDR1 is MNHNS and CDR2 is SASEGT in the germline V gene. The CDR3 consists of 14 residues. V was cut by 6 bases and J by 4 bases, with 16 bases left in between. As DNA, the CDR3 is TGTGCCAGCAGGCGGGATCTAGGGCCTTACGAGCAGTACTTC. Translation gives CASRRDLGPYEQYF.

The V and J genes are TRBV6-1 and TRBJ1-5, with TRBD1 matching 7 bases. In germline, CDR1 is MNHNS, CDR2 SASEGT. The CDR3 contains 13 residues. V gave up 2 bases and J gave up 6 bases; unmatched junction bases: 1. The DNA of the CDR3 is TGTGCCAGCAGTGAATACAGGGGTCAGCCCCAGCATTTT. It translates to CASSEYRGQPQHF.

The chain's CDR3 is CASSKGQTYNEQFF. The CDR3 coding sequence is TGTGCCAGCAGTAAAGGACAGACCTACAATGAGCAGTTCTTC. V and J are TRBV28 and TRBJ2-1; D perhaps matches TRBD1 (6 bases). This CDR3 is 14 amino acids long. V was cut by 5 bases and J by 2 bases, with 10 bases left in between. The V gene's germline CDR1 is MDHEN and CDR2 SYDVKM.

This clone appeared a few times. V usage is TRBV27 and J usage is TRBJ1-1, with 7 bases aligning to TRBD1. Trimming at V came to 2 bases and at J to 1 base, leaving 1 base not matched to a gene. Germline values: CDR1 MNHEY, CDR2 SMNVEV (reference sequence). The CDR3 loop spans 14 amino acids. DNA of the CDR3: TGTGCCAGCAGTTTACAGGGGGGGAACACTGAAGCTTTCTTT. It codes for CASSLQGGNTEAFF.

The chain carries TRBV19 and TRBJ2-1; 8 bases fit TRBD2. CDR1 is LNHDA, CDR2 SQIVND, per germline (reference sequence). CDR3 length equals 17 residues. V shed 9 bases and J 5 bases; nucleotides not matched to a gene: 18. For the CDR3, the DNA is TGTGCCAGCCGCCCCCCCCCTGGGCTAGCGGGTGACAATGAGCAGTTCTTC. It yields the protein CASRPPPGLAGDNEQFF.

The chain recombines TRBV4-2 with TRBJ2-1; 9 bases map to TRBD1. Germline-derived CDR1 and CDR2 are LGHNA and YNFKEQ. V was pared by 0 bases and J by 6 bases, with 6 bases of the junction left unmatched. The CDR3 totals 16 residues. The CDR3 protein is CASSQDPGQGLNEQFF. The DNA for the CDR3 is TGTGCCAGCAGCCAAGATCCGGGACAGGGTCTCAATGAGCAGTTCTTC.

The V and J genes are TRBV12-5 and TRBJ2-5; a weak D match, TRBD1 (6 bases). Germline V gives CDR1 LGHNT, CDR2 FRNRAP. CDR3 length: 13 residues. V was cut by 6 bases and J by 3 bases, with 11 bases left in between. The DNA of the CDR3 is TGTGCTAGTGGCCCAGGGGTCAAAGAGACCCAGTACTTC. It encodes CASGPGVKETQYF.

The rearrangement links TRBV7-2 to TRBJ2-3; D unresolved. Germline lookup yields CDR1 SGHTA and CDR2 FQGNSA. Trimming removed 5 bases at V and 14 bases at J, with 20 bases between. The CDR3 contains 13 residues. The CDR3: CASSPQGANLGYF. The CDR3, as DNA: TGTGCCAGCAGCCCCCAAGGAGCGAACCTGGGGTATTTT.

This chain uses TRBV5-5 with TRBJ2-4; 11 nucleotides agree with TRBD1. Germline V gives CDR1 SGHKS, CDR2 YYEKEE (reference sequence). J lost 7 bases, V lost 4 bases, and 10 bases had no gene match. The CDR3 totals 16 residues. The CDR3 sequence is CASSPGDRGTRNIQYF. The CDR3 coding sequence is TGTGCCAGCAGCCCCGGGGACAGGGGGACGAGGAACATTCAGTACTTC. The variable domain in full, completed from reference TRBV5-5 and TRBJ2-4, reads DAGVTQSPTHLIKTRGQQVTLRCSPISGHKSVSWYQQVLGQGPQFIFQYYEKEERGRGNFPDRFSARQFPNYSSELNVNALLLGDSALYLCASSPGDRGTRNIQYFGAGTRLSVL.

The rearrangement uses TRBV18 and TRBJ2-7; D might be TRBD1 (6 bases). This CDR3 is 12 amino acids long. The V and J ends lost 3 bases and 5 bases respectively, with 8 bases between them. The germline gives CDR1 KGHSH, CDR2 LQKENI. This chain's CDR3 is CASSPAGDEQYF. The CDR3 DNA follows: TGTGCCAGCTCACCTGCAGGGGACGAGCAGTACTTC.

The rearrangement joins TRBV19 to TRBJ2-7; 8 bases align to TRBD2. This CDR3 is built from 15 residues. Trimming removed 4 bases from V and 6 bases from J; junction bases left unmatched: 11. Germline assignment: CDR1 LNHDA and CDR2 SQIVND (reference sequence). The CDR3 sequence: CASSKDRAGEAEQYF. CDR3 DNA sequence: TGTGCCAGTAGTAAGGACAGAGCGGGAGAAGCCGAGCAGTACTTC. Together with reference TRBV19 and TRBJ2-7, the CDR3 gives the full variable domain: DGGITQSPKYLFRKEGQNVTLSCEQNLNHDAMYWYRQDPGQGLRLIYYSQIVNDFQKGDIAEGYSVSREKKESFPLTVTSAQKNPTAFYLCASSKDRAGEAEQYFGPGTRLTVT.

This clone is categorized as medium-sized. The rearrangement joins TRBV5-4 to TRBJ2-7; D may be TRBD1 (6 bases). V lost 4 bases and J 0 bases, leaving 17 bases between the germline ends. Germline CDR1 reads SGHNT; CDR2 reads YYREEE (reference sequence). The CDR3 totals 16 residues. The CDR3 protein is CASSDGAGAFSYEQYF. The CDR3 region has the DNA TGTGCCAGCAGCGACGGCGCAGGGGCCTTCTCCTACGAGCAGTACTTC. Full variable domain (rest looked up from reference TRBV5-4 and TRBJ2-7): ETGVTQSPTHLIKTRGQQVTLRCSSQSGHNTVSWYQQALGQGPQFIFQYYREEENGRGNFPPRFSGLQFPNYSSELNVNALELDDSALYLCASSDGAGAFSYEQYFGPGTRLTVT.

The chain employs TRBV4-3 and TRBJ2-4, with a weak D call TRBD1 (5 bases). Trimming removed 0 bases from V and 3 bases from J, with 9 bases in between. Germline-derived CDR1 and CDR2 are LGHNA and YSLEER. CDR3 length: 15 amino acids. In DNA, the CDR3 is TGCGCCAGCAGCCAAGATCAAGGGGTCAAAAACATTCAGTACTTC. Protein product: CASSQDQGVKNIQYF.

The V call is TRBV30, the J call TRBJ2-7; the match to TRBD2 covers 9 bases. The CDR3 runs to 14 residues. Germline trimming cut 3 bases from V and 2 bases from J; bases unmatched to any gene: 5. CDR1 is GTSNPN, CDR2 SVGIG, per germline (reference sequence). CDR3 amino acids: CAWSGGLAAYEQYF. CDR3 DNA sequence: TGTGCCTGGAGCGGGGGACTAGCAGCCTACGAGCAGTACTTC.

The chain employs TRBV25-1 and TRBJ1-1; 8 bases agree with TRBD1. V lost 4 bases, J lost 5 bases, and 9 bases stayed unmatched. Germline V CDR1 and CDR2: MGHDK, SYGVNS. The CDR3 runs 15 residues. The CDR3 nucleotides read TGTGCCAGCAGTGTCATACAGGGGGAAGGAACTGAAGCTTTCTTT. It specifies CASSVIQGEGTEAFF.

The chain carries TRBV11-1 and TRBJ1-1, with a possible D match to TRBD1 (5 bases). There are 15 residues in the CDR3. In germline, CDR1 is SGHAT, CDR2 FQDESV (reference sequence). V gave up 6 bases and J gave up 6 bases, with 20 bases separating them. For the CDR3, the DNA is TGTGCCAGCAGGCAAGACGGGGGATCAGGCGCTGAAGCTTTCTTT. This encodes CASRQDGGSGAEAFF.

The chain employs TRBV27 and TRBJ1-1, with 8 nucleotides matching TRBD1. Germline CDR1 and CDR2: MNHEY and SMNVEV (reference sequence). The CDR3 extends over 17 amino acids. The trim removed 5 bases at V and 2 bases at J, leaving 13 bases unmatched. The DNA for the CDR3 is TGTGCCAGCAGTAGACCAATCGGACAGGGCGGCAACACTGAAGCTTTCTTT. Its protein is CASSRPIGQGGNTEAFF.

This chain uses TRBV6-5 with TRBJ2-7; 8 bases are shared with TRBD1. Trimming cost V 0 bases and J 6 bases; bases outside gene matches: 4. CDR1 MNHEY and CDR2 SVGAGI come from the germline V gene. This CDR3 has 14 residues. CDR3 sequence (DNA): TGTGCCAGCAGTTACTCGGACAGGGACTCCGAGCAGTACTTC. It codes for CASSYSDRDSEQYF.

The V and J genes are TRBV6-1 and TRBJ2-1; D perhaps matches TRBD2 (5 bases). The CDR3 extends over 15 amino acids. Trimming pared 3 bases from V and 7 bases from J, leaving 16 bases between. Germline lookup yields CDR1 MNHNS and CDR2 SASEGT. This chain's CDR3 is CASSERELPRNEQFF. The CDR3 coding sequence is TGTGCCAGCAGTGAGAGGGAGCTACCGCGGAATGAGCAGTTCTTC.

The chain has TRBV5-1 and TRBJ2-1; D is unresolved. Trimming pared 0 bases from V and 8 bases from J, leaving 15 bases between. The CDR3 contains 15 residues. Germline CDR1 and CDR2: SGHRS and YFSETQ. The CDR3 coding sequence is TGCGCCAGCAGCTTGGAACAGTTGGGTCTGTATGAGCAGTTCTTC. Amino acids: CASSLEQLGLYEQFF.

The V gene is TRBV12-5, the J gene TRBJ2-1, with TRBD1 as a possible D gene (5 bases). Deletions cut 6 bases from V and 3 bases from J, with 15 bases between. The germline V gene has CDR1 LGHNT and CDR2 FRNRAP. The length of the CDR3 is 15 residues. CDR3 protein: CASGPDSQIYNEQFF. The CDR3 DNA sequence: TGTGCTAGTGGACCTGACAGTCAGATCTACAATGAGCAGTTCTTC.

The CDR3 protein is CASSEGTGLTYEQYF. The CDR3 DNA is TGTGCCAGCAGCGAAGGGACAGGGTTGACTTACGAGCAGTACTTC. The chain links TRBV9 to TRBJ2-7; the match to TRBD1 covers 9 bases. The ends lost 3 bases at V and 4 bases at J; junction bases unmatched: 8. There are 15 residues in the CDR3. The germline V gene encodes CDR1 SGDLS and CDR2 YYNGEE.